This TCR beta chain was sequenced in a study of naive and memory T cell subsets. Separate alpha and beta amplification began at the second PCR step. The beta constant-region primer was an equimolar mix of two oligonucleotides covering TRBC1 and TRBC2. An oligonucleotide with the SP2 primer and a 12-nucleotide UMI was ligated to the cDNA 3' end. In TCRdb, the UMI-ligation and nested PCR reads were re-called with MiXCR into one record per CDR3 protein. The sample yields around 160,000 distinct CDR3 sequences, about 17% seen once. Note on this clonotype: What it recognizes is unknown.

General study findings and limits: Clonotypes are single alpha or beta chains, not paired receptors.

Germline CDR1 is SGHAT and CDR2 is FQDESV (reference sequence). The J segment lost 4 bases and the V segment lost 3 bases, leaving 2 bases of the junction unmatched. CDR3 length equals 13 residues. The TCR was taken from a human donor in good health. V gene TRBV11-1 combines with J gene TRBJ2-7; 8 nucleotides line up with TRBD2. Sequencing input: naive CD4+ T cells from blood. CDR3 sequence: CASSLRGAYEQYF. The CDR3 DNA sequence: TGTGCCAGCAGCTTGCGGGGGGCGTACGAGCAGTACTTC. The whole variable domain, remainder taken from reference TRBV11-1 and TRBJ2-7, is EAEVAQSPRYKITEKSQAVAFWCDPISGHATLYWYRQILGQGPELLVQFQDESVVDDSQLPKDRFSAERLKGVDSTLKIQPAELGDSAMYLCASSLRGAYEQYFGPGTRLTVT.